The clone carrying this TCR beta chain is a singleton in its sample. This specimen includes other DNA sequences encoding the same CDR3. The sample is drawn from a study of blood T cell repertoires in COVID-19. For the study at large: Sites in the United States, Italy and Spain provided acute and convalescent COVID-19 samples.

Study members were between roughly 18 and 100 years old and lived in 20 to 30 US regions. Cohort placement rested on clinical history that participants reported themselves. Cohort 3 recovery required two negative PCRs, clearance, or symptom resolution. The V gene's germline CDR1 is SGDLS and CDR2 YYNGEE. This CDR3 has 13 amino acids. Between the trimmed V and J ends, which lost 0 bases and 5 bases, there was a span of 8 bases. Assay: immunoSEQ multiplex PCR; the TCRdb copy retains only in-frame clones and omits some. This table holds about 170,000 clones, around 78% found once. The source is a woman aged 45-59 years who had recovered from COVID-19. This chain connects TRBV9 to TRBJ2-5, with no clear D. The material sequenced was PBMCs or T cells enriched from blood (not recorded which). The DNA for the CDR3 is TGTGCCAGCAGCGTAGACAGCCGGGAGACCCAGTACTTC. Translating gives CASSVDSRETQYF.